This is a list of T cell receptor beta chains from one sample in a study of blood T cell repertoires in COVID-19. Measured with immunoSEQ multiplex PCR; TCRdb has only the in-frame clones, and not every one. The repertoire has around 310,000 clones, roughly 86% of them found once; the top ten carry about a tenth. The sequencing sample was made of PBMCs or T cells enriched from blood (not recorded which). These receptors came from a young woman who had recovered from COVID-19. The CDR3 runs from the conserved cysteine through the conserved F or W. The D gene is left open where the match is weak. Only some rows state a clone size, as once, few, many or a class for expanded clones.

abundance,d_gene,v_gene,j_gene,CDR3aa,CDR3nt
NA,NA,TRBV15,TRBJ2-1,CATSTRSEQFF,TGTGCCACCAGCACCAGATCTGAGCAGTTCTTC
NA,TRBD1,TRBV14,TRBJ2-7,CASSEDRTYEQYF,TGTGCCAGCAGCGAGGACAGGACCTACGAGCAGTACTTC
once,TRBD1,TRBV19,TRBJ1-2,CATKSGTGAIYPSYTF,TGTGCCACGAAATCAGGGACAGGCGCTATATACCCAAGCTACACCTTC
NA,TRBD2,TRBV14,TRBJ2-2,CASSHLRLADPNGELFF,TGTGCCAGCAGCCACCTTCGACTAGCGGACCCCAATGGGGAGCTGTTTTTT
NA,NA,TRBV2,TRBJ2-7,CASRVGGTFTYEQYF,TGTGCCAGCAGAGTCGGCGGGACTTTTACTTACGAGCAGTACTTC
NA,TRBD1,TRBV19,TRBJ1-1,CASNRETGDRMNTEAFF,TGTGCCAGTAATCGGGAAACAGGGGACCGCATGAACACTGAAGCTTTCTTT
NA,NA,TRBV7-2,TRBJ2-1,CASSKRSGNYNEQFF,TGTGCCAGCAGCAAAAGAAGCGGAAACTACAATGAGCAGTTCTTC
NA,NA,TRBV28,TRBJ1-1,CASSHLTWAFF,TGTGCCAGCAGCCATTTAACATGGGCTTTCTTT
few,TRBD1,TRBV18,TRBJ1-1,CASSAKETGNAGTEAFF,TGTGCCAGCTCAGCAAAGGAGACAGGGAACGCGGGCACTGAAGCTTTCTTT
NA,TRBD1,TRBV5-1,TRBJ2-4,CASSLIPGTDQNIQYF,TGCGCCAGCAGCTTGATTCCTGGGACAGATCAAAACATTCAGTACTTC
few,NA,TRBV19,TRBJ2-6,CASITPGANVLTF,TGTGCCAGTATAACTCCTGGGGCCAACGTCCTGACTTTC
NA,NA,TRBV6-5,TRBJ1-2,CASSSGARYGYTF,TGTGCCAGCAGTTCAGGGGCTCGGTATGGCTACACCTTC
once,NA,TRBV11-1,TRBJ2-1,CASSSGLSWNEQFF,TGTGCCAGCAGTTCAGGACTCTCCTGGAATGAGCAGTTCTTC
NA,NA,TRBV6-5,TRBJ1-1,CASSYFTGEAFF,TGTGCCAGCAGTTATTTCACAGGGGAAGCTTTCTTT
once,NA,TRBV11-2,TRBJ1-3,CASSPAGNTIYF,TGTGCCAGCAGCCCCGCTGGAAACACCATATATTTT
NA,NA,TRBV4-3,TRBJ1-5,CASSQDAGPQPQHF,TGCGCCAGCAGCCAAGATGCAGGGCCTCAGCCCCAGCATTTT
NA,NA,TRBV2,TRBJ1-1,CASRVDNLSRTEAFF,TGTGCCAGCAGGGTGGACAACTTGTCTCGTACTGAAGCTTTCTTT
NA,NA,TRBV19,TRBJ1-2,CASNARTVNYGYTF,TGTGCCAGTAACGCCCGGACAGTTAACTATGGCTACACCTTC
NA,NA,TRBV10-3,TRBJ1-5,CAISDGRGDQPQHF,TGTGCCATCAGTGATGGTCGAGGAGATCAGCCCCAGCATTTT
NA,TRBD1,TRBV4-1,TRBJ1-2,CASSITHSRGVGYGYTF,TGCGCCAGCAGCATAACCCACTCCAGGGGGGTGGGCTATGGCTACACCTTC
NA,TRBD1,TRBV27,TRBJ1-6,CASSSTGWDSPLHF,TGTGCCAGCAGTTCGACAGGGTGGGATTCACCCCTCCACTTT
once,NA,TRBV6-2/TRBV6-3,TRBJ2-7,CASSYSGLSYEQYF,TGTGCCAGCAGTTATAGCGGCCTCTCCTACGAGCAGTACTTC
NA,TRBD2,TRBV19,TRBJ2-7,CASSTPGLVFEQYF,TGTGCCAGTAGTACGCCGGGACTAGTCTTCGAGCAGTACTTC
NA,NA,TRBV13,TRBJ1-5,CASSLGQAINQPQHF,TGTGCCAGCAGCTTAGGACAGGCAATCAATCAGCCCCAGCATTTT
NA,NA,TRBV10-3,TRBJ2-3,CAITKQGTAADTQYF,TGTGCCATAACCAAACAGGGAACGGCCGCGGATACGCAGTATTTT
NA,NA,TRBV30,TRBJ1-4,CAWSLGGGVEKLFF,TGTGCCTGGAGCCTCGGGGGGGGAGTTGAAAAACTGTTTTTT
NA,TRBD1,TRBV27,TRBJ2-2,CASSLIGTGWVGELFF,TGTGCCAGCAGTTTAATCGGGACAGGGTGGGTCGGGGAGCTGTTTTTT
NA,TRBD1,TRBV5-1,TRBJ2-7,CASSLRTGRYEQYF,TGCGCCAGCAGCCTTCGGACAGGGAGGTACGAGCAGTACTTC
once,TRBD2,TRBV5-4,TRBJ2-5,CASSFPGTSGPETQYF,TGTGCCAGCAGCTTCCCCGGGACTAGCGGGCCCGAGACCCAGTACTTC
once,TRBD1,TRBV6-2/TRBV6-3,TRBJ1-2,CASSYSGTAYGYTF,TGTGCCAGCAGTTACTCGGGGACAGCCTATGGCTACACCTTC
NA,TRBD1,TRBV9,TRBJ2-3,CASSKLTGLTDTQYF,TGTGCCAGCAGCAAGCTGACAGGGCTCACAGATACGCAGTATTTT
NA,NA,TRBV4-1,TRBJ2-1,CASSQLLVSEQFF,TGCGCCAGCAGCCAACTTCTAGTTAGTGAGCAGTTCTTC
NA,NA,TRBV18,TRBJ1-6,CASSPREVENSPLHF,TGTGCCAGCTCACCACGCGAGGTGGAAAATTCACCCCTCCACTTT
NA,NA,TRBV28,TRBJ1-4,CASSWRQLNEKLFF,TGTGCCAGCAGTTGGCGGCAGCTTAATGAAAAACTGTTTTTT
NA,TRBD2,TRBV2,TRBJ2-5,CASVGLGLAKTQYF,TGTGCCAGCGTCGGACTGGGACTAGCGAAAACCCAGTACTTC
NA,NA,TRBV30,TRBJ2-1,CAWNPGSSSSDEQFF,TGTGCCTGGAATCCCGGCTCTAGTTCCTCCGATGAGCAGTTCTTC
few,TRBD2,TRBV7-2,TRBJ2-3,CASSPGLPTDTQYF,TGTGCCAGCAGCCCGGGACTACCCACAGATACGCAGTATTTT
NA,NA,TRBV19,TRBJ2-1,CASSMTWDEQFF,TGTGCCAGTAGTATGACTTGGGATGAGCAGTTCTTC
NA,TRBD2,TRBV27,TRBJ2-7,CASSSPRTSGRERQYF,TGTGCCAGCAGTTCCCCCCGGACTAGCGGGAGAGAGAGGCAGTACTTC
NA,NA,TRBV23-1,TRBJ2-6,CASRNRSSGANVLTF,TGCGCCAGCAGAAACAGGTCCTCTGGGGCCAACGTCCTGACTTTC
NA,TRBD1,TRBV5-1,TRBJ2-5,CASSFARQGQETQYF,TGCGCCAGCAGCTTCGCCCGACAGGGACAAGAGACCCAGTACTTC
NA,NA,TRBV5-8,TRBJ1-1,CASSDPLGGVTEAFF,TGTGCCAGCAGCGACCCTTTGGGGGGGGTTACTGAAGCTTTCTTT
NA,NA,TRBV5-4,TRBJ2-7,CASSFGGSYEQYF,TGTGCCAGCAGCTTCGGCGGGTCCTACGAGCAGTACTTC
NA,TRBD1,TRBV4-2,TRBJ1-4,CASSRQLDRVEKLFF,TGTGCCAGCAGCCGACAACTGGACAGGGTTGAAAAACTGTTTTTT
NA,TRBD1,TRBV6-5,TRBJ1-5,CASRPQQGARQPQHF,TGTGCCAGCAGGCCTCAACAGGGGGCACGACAGCCCCAGCATTTT
NA,NA,TRBV24-1,TRBJ2-1,CATSDSTEGLFLYNEQFF,TGTGCCACCAGTGACTCGACAGAAGGCCTGTTTCTCTACAATGAGCAGTTCTTC
NA,NA,TRBV11-2,TRBJ2-2,CASSLFFSANGELFF,TGTGCCAGCAGCTTGTTTTTCAGCGCAAACGGGGAGCTGTTTTTT
NA,NA,TRBV12-3/TRBV12-4,TRBJ1-5,CASNTDLGLAQHF,TGTGCCAGCAATACAGACCTCGGACTTGCCCAGCATTTT
NA,NA,TRBV7-9,TRBJ2-2,CASSLSPGRSIGELFF,TGTGCCAGCAGCCTTTCCCCGGGAAGATCCATCGGGGAGCTGTTTTTT
NA,TRBD2,TRBV13,TRBJ2-3,CASSLIGLAGITDTQYF,TGTGCCAGCAGCTTAATCGGACTAGCGGGGATCACAGATACGCAGTATTTT
few,NA,TRBV29-1,TRBJ1-5,CSHGQGDNQPQHF,TGCAGTCACGGCCAGGGCGACAATCAGCCCCAGCATTTT
NA,TRBD1,TRBV11-2,TRBJ2-3,CASSLGDRGTDTQYF,TGTGCCAGCAGCTTGGGTGACAGGGGCACAGATACGCAGTATTTT
NA,TRBD2,TRBV7-9,TRBJ2-3,CASSLIGLAGGPTTDTQYF,TGTGCCAGCAGCTTAATCGGTCTAGCGGGAGGGCCTACGACAGATACGCAGTATTTT
NA,TRBD1,TRBV5-1,TRBJ1-6,CASSFYTGDRGSPLHF,TGCGCCAGCAGCTTTTACACAGGGGATCGTGGTTCACCCCTCCACTTT
NA,TRBD1,TRBV27,TRBJ1-2,CASSLRGQGTGYTF,TGTGCCAGCAGTCTCAGAGGACAGGGAACGGGCTACACCTTC
NA,NA,TRBV27,TRBJ2-1,CASSFTTRIDEQFF,TGTGCCAGCAGTTTTACGACTAGAATCGATGAGCAGTTCTTC
NA,TRBD2,TRBV28,TRBJ2-7,CASSFLAGFSYEQYF,TGTGCCAGCAGTTTTCTAGCGGGATTTTCGTACGAGCAGTACTTC
NA,NA,TRBV12-5,TRBJ1-5,CATTGKCVSNQPQHF,TGTGCTACTACAGGGAAGTGCGTAAGCAATCAGCCCCAGCATTTT
once,TRBD2,TRBV28,TRBJ2-7,CASSPGTSGLHEQYF,TGTGCCAGCAGTCCCGGGACTAGCGGGCTTCACGAGCAGTACTTC
NA,NA,TRBV6-2/TRBV6-3,TRBJ2-2,CASRPPAGELFF,TGTGCCAGCAGACCTCCCGCCGGGGAGCTGTTTTTT